The 30 T cell receptor beta chains in this list originate from one sample, sequenced in a study of lymphopenia after photon versus proton radiotherapy. Generated by immunoSEQ multiplex PCR, the TCRdb table keeps only in-frame clones and is missing some. Of around 18,000 clones in the sample, 80% to 90% were seen once. The source material was peripheral blood, sampled from a patient treated with proton-based radiotherapy. The receptors derive from a man in his 70s with pancreatic cancer.

The chain combines TRBV10-1 with TRBJ2-7; unclear D gene. This CDR3 has 13 amino acids. Trimming stripped 4 bases from V and 2 bases from J, with 9 bases between. From germline, CDR1 is WNHNN and CDR2 SYGVQD (reference sequence). CDR3 sequence (DNA): TGCGCCAGCAGTGTCGGTCGAACCTACGAGCAGTACTTC. Encoded protein: CASSVGRTYEQYF.

The rearrangement links TRBV30 to TRBJ2-3, with D possibly TRBD1 on 5 matching bases. The CDR3 extends over 16 amino acids. Germline V gene sequence: CDR1 GTSNPN, CDR2 SVGIG (reference sequence). Trimming took 2 bases from V and 0 from J, leaving 15 bases between them. CDR3 DNA: TGTGCCTGGAGTTTCCCACGACAGACTAGCACAGATACGCAGTATTTT. Protein product: CAWSFPRQTSTDTQYF. The variable domain in full, completed from reference TRBV30 and TRBJ2-3, reads SQTIHQWPATLVQPVGSPLSLECTVEGTSNPNLYWYRQAAGRGLQLLFYSVGIGQISSEVPQNLSASRPQDRQFILSSKKLLLSDSGFYLCAWSFPRQTSTDTQYFGPGTRLTVL.

The V and J genes are TRBV5-4 and TRBJ1-1; no firm D call. Looked up from germline, CDR1 is SGHNT and CDR2 is YYREEE (reference sequence). This CDR3 spans 14 amino acids. Trimming left V 2 bases short and J 1 base short, with 9 bases between. CDR3 in DNA: TGTGCCAGCAGCTTTATACAGAAGAACACTGAAGCTTTCTTT. It codes for CASSFIQKNTEAFF.

This clone has a handful of counts. V usage is TRBV7-9 and J usage is TRBJ1-1, with D maybe TRBD1 (5 bases). V shed 7 bases and J shed 0 bases, with 12 bases lying between them. Germline CDR1 SEHNR, CDR2 FQNEAQ (reference sequence). The CDR3 length is 14 residues. In DNA, the CDR3 is TGTGCCAGCACCCAGGCAGGGATGAACACTGAAGCTTTCTTT. It yields the protein CASTQAGMNTEAFF.

The chain is built from TRBV4-1 and TRBJ1-6; TRBD1 is a possible D gene (5 bases). The germline gives CDR1 MGHRA, CDR2 YSYEKL. Trimming removed 0 bases from V and 5 bases from J, with 11 bases in between. This CDR3 has 16 amino acids. The CDR3 DNA reads as TGCGCCAGCAGCCAAGATCCGGACACAAATAATTCACCCCTCCACTTT. This gives the protein CASSQDPDTNNSPLHF.

The J gene is TRBJ1-3, the V gene TRBV6-5; D not certain. V lost 2 bases and J lost 4, with 0 bases in between. The CDR3 totals 11 residues. CDR1 MNHEY and CDR2 SVGAGI come from the germline V gene. CDR3 protein: CASSYGNTIYF. In DNA form, the CDR3 reads TGTGCCAGCAGTTACGGAAACACCATATATTTT.

CDR3 protein: CASSLKAPGVYNEQFF. The CDR3 bases are TGTGCCAGCAGCTTAAAGGCCCCGGGGGTATACAATGAGCAGTTCTTC. The chain links TRBV7-3 to TRBJ2-1; maybe TRBD2 (6 bases). Germline lookup yields CDR1 SGHTA and CDR2 FQGTGA. V dropped 1 base and J dropped 4 bases, with 14 bases sitting between them. The CDR3 length is 16 residues. The complete variable domain, with remaining parts taken from reference TRBV7-3 and TRBJ2-1, reads GAGVSQTPSNKVTEKGKYVELRCDPISGHTALYWYRQSLGQGPEFLIYFQGTGAADDSGLPNDRFFAVRPEGSVSTLKIQRTERGDSAVYLCASSLKAPGVYNEQFFGPGTRLTVL.

This chain connects TRBV5-1 to TRBJ1-1; possibly TRBD1 for D (6 bases). Germline loops: CDR1 SGHRS, CDR2 YFSETQ. The V end lost 4 bases, the J end lost 0 bases, and 13 bases lay between the germline ends. CDR3 size: 15 residues. The CDR3 nucleotides read TGCGCCAGCAGCAAAAGGACAGAGATGAACACTGAAGCTTTCTTT. This codes for CASSKRTEMNTEAFF.

V and J are TRBV5-5 and TRBJ2-2; D ambiguous. With 0 bases removed from V and 5 bases from J, the gap between germline ends came to 14 bases. CDR3 size: 16 residues. Germline loops: CDR1 SGHKS, CDR2 YYEKEE (reference sequence). In DNA, the CDR3 is TGTGCCAGCAGCTTGGGGCAGGACGGCGATACCGGGGAGCTGTTTTTT. This codes for CASSLGQDGDTGELFF.

The V gene is TRBV6-1, the J gene TRBJ1-1, with 8 bases identical to TRBD1. Trimming cost V 6 bases and J 0 bases; bases outside gene matches: 6. The CDR3 sequence is 15 residues long. The germline CDR1 and CDR2 sequences are MNHNS and SASEGT. CDR3 DNA sequence: TGTGCCAGCAGCGGACAGGGTTTATTGAACACTGAAGCTTTCTTT. It yields the protein CASSGQGLLNTEAFF.

The V call is TRBV6-5, the J call TRBJ1-2; 7 nucleotides align to TRBD1. V shed 6 bases, J shed 4 bases, and the junction held 11 bases outside the gene matches. Per the germline V gene, CDR1 is MNHEY and CDR2 is SVGAGI. This CDR3 comprises 15 residues. The CDR3 sequence: CASSPPGQQGYGYTF. The CDR3 DNA sequence: TGTGCCAGCAGCCCACCGGGACAGCAAGGCTATGGCTACACCTTC.

The V and J genes are TRBV2 and TRBJ2-2; 9 bases line up with TRBD1. The germline V gene has CDR1 SNHLY and CDR2 FYNNEI. CDR3 length equals 14 residues. V lost 9 bases, J lost 4 bases, and 6 bases stayed unmatched. The CDR3 reads CARGQGPGTGELFF. The CDR3 DNA follows: TGTGCCAGAGGACAGGGGCCGGGCACCGGGGAGCTGTTTTTT.

To note about this clone: No DNA is shown, since the ends of the CDR3 on it are uncertain; the CDR3 is the one TCRdb lists. The chain uses TRBV30 and TRBJ1-6. The CDR3 sequence runs 12 residues, both termini included. Germline lookup yields CDR1 GTSNPN and CDR2 SVGIG (reference sequence). The CDR3 loop reads CAWSVFLPHLHF.

The chain uses TRBV18 and TRBJ1-2; TRBD1 agrees at 8 bases. Germline CDR1 and CDR2: KGHSH and LQKENI. V was clipped by 3 bases and J by 0 bases; unmatched bases: 9. CDR3 length equals 17 residues. The CDR3 region has the DNA TGTGCCAGCTCACCCCTCTCCGGACAGGGCGCTAACTATGGCTACACCTTC. Its protein is CASSPLSGQGANYGYTF.

This clone is a singleton in its sample. Because it lacks the conserved phenylalanine or tryptophan at the end, this CDR3 is likely a read error. This chain joins TRBV19 and TRBJ1-6; D uncertain. This CDR3 is 13 amino acids long. V shed 10 bases and J shed 4 bases, with 11 bases lying between them. Germline CDR1 reads LNHDA; CDR2 reads SQIVND (reference sequence). CDR3 residues: CATSTQYNSPLHL. The CDR3 DNA reads as TGTGCCACCTCGACTCAGTATAATTCACCCCTCCACCTT.

This chain links TRBV6-1 with TRBJ2-5; TRBD1 is a possible D gene (5 bases). CDR1 and CDR2 from the germline V gene are MNHNS and SASEGT. The CDR3 is 14 residues long. The germline V and J ends were trimmed by 1 base and 5 bases, with 11 bases remaining between them. The CDR3 DNA follows: TGTGCCAGCAGTGAAGGTGCAGGGTGGGAGACCCAGTACTTC. Translated, it gives CASSEGAGWETQYF.

The V call is TRBV7-3, the J call TRBJ2-7; 8 bases are a match to TRBD2. The V and J ends lost 5 bases and 1 base, in that order; junction bases with no gene match: 10. CDR3 length: 16 residues. Germline V gives CDR1 SGHTA, CDR2 FQGTGA. CDR3 protein: CASSTRPSGLSYEQYF. The CDR3, as DNA: TGTGCCAGCAGCACGCGCCCTAGCGGGTTGTCCTACGAGCAGTACTTC.

The chain recombines TRBV5-1 with TRBJ1-6, with D uncertain. The CDR3 extends over 12 amino acids. The V end lost 0 bases, the J end lost 7 bases, and 2 bases lay between the germline ends. From germline, CDR1 is SGHRS and CDR2 YFSETQ. Here the CDR3 DNA reads TGCGCCAGCAGCTTGGAAAATTCACCCCTCCACTTT. Amino acid sequence: CASSLENSPLHF.

The chain links TRBV7-6 to TRBJ1-1; D gene uncertain. The V gene lost 3 bases and the J gene lost 1 base, with 6 bases spanning the gap. CDR1 and CDR2 (germline): SGHVS, FNYEAQ. This CDR3 spans 13 amino acids. CDR3: CASSFDKNTEAFF. CDR3 sequence (DNA): TGTGCCAGCAGCTTTGACAAGAACACTGAAGCTTTCTTT.

The chain is built from TRBV6-4 and TRBJ2-5, with 10 nucleotides matching TRBD1. J was trimmed by 5 bases and V by 9 bases; bases with no gene match: 6. The length of the CDR3 is 13 residues. Per the germline V gene, CDR1 is MRHNA and CDR2 is SNTAGT. Written as DNA, the CDR3 is TGTGCCAGGACGACAGGGGGCCGGGAGACCCAGTACTTC. This translates into CARTTGGRETQYF.

The chain carries TRBV9 and TRBJ1-1; D remains ambiguous. There are 14 residues in the CDR3. Germline V gene sequence: CDR1 SGDLS, CDR2 YYNGEE. Between the trimmed V and J ends, which lost 0 bases and 2 bases, there was a span of 8 bases. CDR3 nucleotide sequence: TGTGCCAGCAGCGTAGATGTGCGCAACACTGAAGCTTTCTTT. This sequence encodes CASSVDVRNTEAFF.

The chain has TRBV5-1 and TRBJ1-1, with TRBD1 identical over 7 bases. Germline trimming cut 0 bases from V and 0 bases from J; bases unmatched to any gene: 5. The CDR3 is 16 amino acids. The germline gives CDR1 SGHRS, CDR2 YFSETQ. The CDR3 spells CASSLVKTGMNTEAFF. As DNA, the CDR3 is TGCGCCAGCAGCTTGGTGAAGACAGGGATGAACACTGAAGCTTTCTTT.

The rearrangement links TRBV7-8 to TRBJ2-5; 10 nucleotides match TRBD2. Trimming took 5 bases from V and 4 from J; bases not matched to a gene: 10. Germline CDR1 SGHVS, CDR2 FQNEAQ. The CDR3 has 16 residues. DNA of the CDR3: TGTGCCAGCAGCGCACCGATTCGACTAGCGGGAGAGACCCAGTACTTC. Its translation: CASSAPIRLAGETQYF.

V is TRBV29-1 and J is TRBJ2-7; D is possibly TRBD1 or TRBD2 (7 bases each). Trimming cost V 3 bases and J 6 bases, with 12 bases left between them. This CDR3 has 12 residues. Germline loops: CDR1 SQVTM, CDR2 ANQGSEA. The CDR3 protein is CSVDTRGGEQYF. CDR3 DNA: TGCAGCGTTGACACCAGGGGGGGCGAGCAGTACTTC.

This clone was found once. The rearrangement links TRBV5-6 to TRBJ2-7; either TRBD1 or TRBD2 may fit D (5 bases each). Germline V gene sequence: CDR1 SGHDT, CDR2 YYEEEE. The V gene lost 3 bases and the J gene lost 1 base, with 17 bases spanning the gap. There are 16 residues in the CDR3. CDR3 bases: TGTGCCAGCAGCTGGGGGTCAGGGTTAGTTTCCTACGAGCAGTACTTC. It codes for CASSWGSGLVSYEQYF.

The J gene is TRBJ1-2, the V gene TRBV27; D possibly corresponds to TRBD1 (5 bases). Germline CDR1 and CDR2: MNHEY and SMNVEV (reference sequence). V lost 5 bases, J lost 0 bases, and 25 bases lay in between. This CDR3 has 19 amino acids. Here the CDR3 DNA reads TGTGCCAGCAGTCACCAACTGGGGGAAAGAGGGTCCGCTAACTATGGCTACACCTTC. It specifies CASSHQLGERGSANYGYTF.

The V and J genes are TRBV6-1 and TRBJ2-1, with D possibly being TRBD2 (6 bases). There are 15 residues in the CDR3. The ends were cut back, 4 bases at V and 2 bases at J, with 12 bases in the middle. Germline V gene data show CDR1 as MNHNS and CDR2 as SASEGT. CDR3 bases: TGTGCCAGCAGTGTGGCGGGAACAACCTACAATGAGCAGTTCTTC. It yields the protein CASSVAGTTYNEQFF.

The chain joins TRBV9 to TRBJ2-7; TRBD2 might be the D (6 bases). The CDR3 is made up of 14 amino acids. Per the germline V gene, CDR1 is SGDLS and CDR2 is YYNGEE. The germline V and J ends were trimmed by 6 bases and 2 bases, with 15 bases remaining between them. The CDR3 coding sequence is TGTGCCAGCAACGCCCCGGAGGGACCCTACGAGCAGTACTTC. Residues: CASNAPEGPYEQYF.

The CDR3 nucleotides read TGTGCCAGCAGTGAACTTCAGCCCCAGCATTTT. Protein: CASSELQPQHF. This chain links TRBV6-1 with TRBJ1-5; D not certain. The CDR3 loop spans 11 amino acids. Per germline, CDR1 MNHNS and CDR2 SASEGT. The V gene lost 2 bases and the J gene lost 6 bases, with 2 bases spanning the gap.

The count of this clone is one. This chain connects TRBV5-1 to TRBJ2-5, with a tentative D call TRBD1 (6 bases). Trimming took 0 bases from V and 0 from J, leaving 15 bases between them. The CDR3 is 17 amino acids. Looked up from germline, CDR1 is SGHRS and CDR2 is YFSETQ. Here the CDR3 DNA reads TGCGCCAGCAGCTTGGGCGGATTAACAGGGCACCAAGAGACCCAGTACTTC. Protein sequence: CASSLGGLTGHQETQYF.